This is a list of T cell receptor beta chains from one sample in a study of T cell responses to AZD1222 COVID-19 vaccine. TCRdb keeps only in-frame clones here, not all; method: immunoSEQ multiplex PCR. The sample holds 100,000 to 110,000 clones; more than 75% are singletons and the top ten take about 15%. Sample: peripheral blood, taken on day 0 of AZD1222 vaccination. These receptors originate from an adult in good health. The CDR3 runs from the conserved cysteine through the conserved F or W. The order of the fields is J gene, clone size, V gene, D gene, CDR3 DNA, CDR3 protein. A D gene is named only where the DNA matches it firmly. Clone size is stated in some rows and not others, as once, few, many or a class when expanded.

>TRBJ2-7|once|TRBV27|TRBD2
TGTGCCAGCAGATCTAACCTAGCGGGAGTCTACGAGCAGTACTTC
CASRSNLAGVYEQYF
>TRBJ1-5|-|TRBV2|-
TGTGCCAGCAGTGAAACGGCAGATAGCAATCAGCCCCAGCATTTT
CASSETADSNQPQHF
>TRBJ2-3|-|TRBV20-1|TRBD2
TGCAGTGCTAGTCGGTCTAGCGGGAGGATCGGGGCCACAGATACGCAGTATTTT
CSASRSSGRIGATDTQYF
>TRBJ1-1|-|TRBV6-5|-
TGTGCCAGCAGAACCTTAACAGGGAACACTGAAGCTTTCTTT
CASRTLTGNTEAFF
>TRBJ1-6|-|TRBV25-1|TRBD1
TGTGCCAGCAGTGAATATGGGGGCAGGGGGTATAATTCACCCCTCCACTTT
CASSEYGGRGYNSPLHF
>TRBJ1-5|once|TRBV28|TRBD1
TGTGCCAGCAGTTTTGGTGCAGGGGGGACTCAGCCCCAGCATTTT
CASSFGAGGTQPQHF
>TRBJ2-1|-|TRBV2|-
TGTGCCAGCAGTGAACCAGCAAAGGAGCAGTTCTTC
CASSEPAKEQFF
>TRBJ1-1|-|TRBV29-1|-
TGCAGCGTTGGGGAAACAGCGGGGAACACTGAAGCTTTCTTT
CSVGETAGNTEAFF
>TRBJ2-3|-|TRBV7-8|TRBD2
TGTGCCAGCATCCCGATTCGTCCCGGGGGGGTAACAGATACGCAGTATTTT
CASIPIRPGGVTDTQYF
>TRBJ1-5|-|TRBV24-1|-
TGTGCCACCAGTGATTTGTGGGGACAGCCCCAGCATTTT
CATSDLWGQPQHF
>TRBJ1-1|-|TRBV7-3|-
TGTGCCAGCAGCTTAACACGGGCCCAGAACACTGAAGCTTTCTTT
CASSLTRAQNTEAFF
>TRBJ2-1|-|TRBV13|-
TGTGCCAGCAGCCCGGACCGATACTTGCAGTTCTTC
CASSPDRYLQFF
>TRBJ1-1|-|TRBV18|-
TGTGCCAGCTCACCACGGAGGGGGAACACTGAAGCTTTCTTT
CASSPRRGNTEAFF
>TRBJ1-1|once|TRBV12-3/TRBV12-4|TRBD1
TGTGCCAGCAGTGCCCGACAGGGGGCTGAAGCTTTCTTT
CASSARQGAEAFF
>TRBJ2-5|once|TRBV12-3/TRBV12-4|-
TGTGCCAGCAGCGGCCCCCAGGGGGAGACCCAGTACTTC
CASSGPQGETQYF
>TRBJ1-5|-|TRBV4-1|-
TGCGCCAGCAGCGTTTCCCGATTTCAGCCCCAGCATTTT
CASSVSRFQPQHF
>TRBJ1-1|-|TRBV10-3|-
TGTGCCATCAGTGAGTCTGGGCAGATGGGCACTGAAGCTTTCTTT
CAISESGQMGTEAFF
>TRBJ2-7|-|TRBV5-6|-
TGTGCCAGCACCCCCGGGACACCAGCCTACGAGCAGTACTTC
CASTPGTPAYEQYF
>TRBJ2-7|-|TRBV6-5|TRBD1
TGTGCCAGCAGTTACAAGGGACAGGGCCTCTACGAGCAGTACTTC
CASSYKGQGLYEQYF
>TRBJ1-4|-|TRBV2|-
TGTGCCAGCAGTTGGACAGAGCAAACAACTAATGAAAAACTGTTTTTT
CASSWTEQTTNEKLFF
>TRBJ2-3|-|TRBV19|TRBD2
TGTGCCAGTAGATCCCCGGGAGGGACAGATACGCAGTATTTT
CASRSPGGTDTQYF
>TRBJ2-4|-|TRBV19|TRBD2
TGTGCCAGTAGGAATAGCGGGAGTGACATTCAGTACTTC
CASRNSGSDIQYF
>TRBJ2-7|-|TRBV3-1/TRBV3-2|-
TGTGCCAGCGGGGGGACCCCGGTGGGGCAGTACTTC
CASGGTPVGQYF
>TRBJ1-6|-|TRBV7-2|-
TGTGCCAGCAGCCCCCCCCAGGTCTCCTATAATTCACCCCTCCACTTT
CASSPPQVSYNSPLHF
>TRBJ2-7|-|TRBV3-1/TRBV3-2|-
TGTGCCAGCAGCCAAGATGTCGGCCGCGCTTCCGAGCAGTACTTC
CASSQDVGRASEQYF
>TRBJ1-1|-|TRBV2|-
TGTGCCAGCAATCGGGACGGAGGTGACACTGAAGCTTTCTTT
CASNRDGGDTEAFF
>TRBJ2-5|-|TRBV19|-
TGTGCCAGTAGTTCCCAAGGGGAAAGGCGGTACTTC
CASSSQGERRYF
>TRBJ1-5|-|TRBV19|-
TGTGCCAGTAGTGTGGGGGCGGCTCAGCCCCAGCATTTT
CASSVGAAQPQHF
>TRBJ2-7|-|TRBV19|TRBD1
TGTGCCAGCTCTGAACAGGGGGCCCAAGGTATAGAGCAGTACTTC
CASSEQGAQGIEQYF
>TRBJ2-3|-|TRBV12-3/TRBV12-4|-
TGTGCCAGCAGTTTATTAACAGATACGCAGTATTTT
CASSLLTDTQYF
>TRBJ2-1|-|TRBV10-2|-
TGCGCCAGCAGGGGTATGGGGCAGTCCTACAATGAGCAGTTCTTC
CASRGMGQSYNEQFF
>TRBJ1-2|-|TRBV5-1|TRBD1
TGCGCCAGCAGCTTGGGAGAAACAGGGGGCATACGGGGCTACACCTTC
CASSLGETGGIRGYTF
>TRBJ1-2|-|TRBV14|-
TGTGCCAGCAGCCTCAATCTAGCTAACTATGGCTACACCTTC
CASSLNLANYGYTF
>TRBJ2-7|-|TRBV23-1|TRBD1
TGCGCCAGCAGTCAATGGGAAGTAGGTCCGGGACAGGCAGCCTACGAGCAGTACTTC
CASSQWEVGPGQAAYEQYF
>TRBJ2-6|few|TRBV5-8|-
TGTGCCAGCAGCCGTAGGGGCCGTGTCGAGGCCAACGTCCTGACTTTC
CASSRRGRVEANVLTF
>TRBJ2-5|-|TRBV30|-
TGTGCCTGTACACTTGGCCCCAGGCGACAAGAGACCCAGTACTTC
CACTLGPRRQETQYF
>TRBJ1-1|-|TRBV6-6|-
TGTGCCAGCAGCCCGCGGGAGGCGGTAGGGACGCGGAGAGCGAACACTGAAGCTTTCTTT
CASSPREAVGTRRANTEAFF
>TRBJ1-2|few|TRBV12-3/TRBV12-4|-
TGTGCCAGCAGTGGGGCGTATGGCTACACCTTC
CASSGAYGYTF
>TRBJ1-1|-|TRBV11-2|-
TGTGCCAGCAGCTTAAGGGGGGTCGGCGTGGGCACTGAAGCTTTCTTT
CASSLRGVGVGTEAFF
>TRBJ2-7|-|TRBV14|TRBD2
TGTGCCAGCAGCCGTGGGACTAGCGGTGCTCCCTACGAGCAGTACTTC
CASSRGTSGAPYEQYF
>TRBJ1-5|-|TRBV6-6|-
TGTGCCAGCGACAGAGGAAATCAGCCCCAGCATTTT
CASDRGNQPQHF
>TRBJ1-1|-|TRBV9|-
TGTGCCAGCAGCGGTTCCCTCGGGGGCGCCGGCACTGAAGCTTTCTTT
CASSGSLGGAGTEAFF
>TRBJ1-5|-|TRBV7-9|TRBD1
TGTGCCAGCAGCGCACAGGGGGCAGGGCCGGGTCAGCCCCAGCATTTT
CASSAQGAGPGQPQHF
>TRBJ2-1|-|TRBV7-8|TRBD2
TGTGCCAGCAGCTCGCTTAGAGGAGGGCGGACTAGCGGGAGTTATGGGATCTTC
CASSSLRGGRTSGSYGIF
>TRBJ2-6|-|TRBV27|TRBD1
TGTGCCAGCCAGGGAGTGGACAGGGACTTTATTGGGGCCAACGTCCTGACTTTC
CASQGVDRDFIGANVLTF